This T cell receptor beta chain was profiled in a study of cytomegalovirus exposure and HLA in healthy donors. Overall study findings and caveats: In a later analysis, CMV-associated beta chains were mostly HLA-associated, it appeared. A later examination showed that TCR association rates differed by HLA locus, with DRB1 most and HLA-C fewest. It was approximately 150 TCR beta chains that were listed as cytomegalovirus-associated. Being productive about 90% or about 30% of the time was typical of most TCR beta V segments in an earlier analysis.

In the case of this clone: Its antigen is undetermined.

V was pared by 0 bases and J by 9 bases, with 10 bases of the junction left unmatched. Germline lookup yields CDR1 KGHSH and CDR2 LQKENI. The CDR3 has 16 amino acids. PCR employed 60 Vbeta and 13 Jbeta primers. Produced via immunoSEQ multiplex PCR; TCRdb's table is partial and in-frame only. The sample has 77,000 or so clones; under 80% are singletons. This chain links TRBV18 with TRBJ2-1, with 8 bases fitting TRBD1. Sequencing was carried out using PBMCs. The source of this sequence is a man between 40 and 49 years old in good health and CMV-seronegative. CDR3 in amino acids: CASSPPGQGIVGEQFF. The CDR3 DNA is TGTGCCAGCTCACCACCTGGACAGGGAATTGTGGGTGAGCAGTTCTTC.